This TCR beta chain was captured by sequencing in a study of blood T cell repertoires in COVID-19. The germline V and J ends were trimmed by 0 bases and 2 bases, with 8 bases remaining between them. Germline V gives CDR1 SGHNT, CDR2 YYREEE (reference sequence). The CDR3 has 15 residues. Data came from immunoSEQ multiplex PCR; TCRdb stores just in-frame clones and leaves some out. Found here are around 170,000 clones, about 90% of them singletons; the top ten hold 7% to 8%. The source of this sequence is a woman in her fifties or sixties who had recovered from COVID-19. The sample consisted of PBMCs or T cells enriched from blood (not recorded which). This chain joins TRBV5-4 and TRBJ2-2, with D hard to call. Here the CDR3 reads CASSLAQPNTGELFF. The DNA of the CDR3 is TGTGCCAGCAGCTTGGCACAGCCAAACACCGGGGAGCTGTTTTTT.